These 21 T cell receptor beta chains originate from one sample sequenced in a study of blood T cell repertoires in COVID-19. Profiling relied on immunoSEQ multiplex PCR, and the TCRdb table lists in-frame clones only, not all of them. This sample yields more than 250,000 clones, of which more than 75% are seen a single time; 1% belongs to the top ten. The specimen sequenced was peripheral blood. These TCRs come from a man aged 45 to 65 with active or convalescent COVID-19.

The rearrangement links TRBV10-3 to TRBJ2-5; D may be TRBD1 (6 bases). The CDR3 covers 13 residues. V lost 9 bases, J lost 3 bases, and 14 bases lay in between. The germline CDR1 and CDR2 sequences are ENHRY and SYGVKD. The CDR3 sequence is CAISTRTEETQYF. CDR3 in DNA: TGTGCCATTTCCACCCGGACAGAAGAGACCCAGTACTTC.

The CDR3 nucleotides read TGTGCCACCAGCATAGGCGGGAGTGTAGATACGCAGTATTTT. This translates into CATSIGGSVDTQYF. This chain joins TRBV15 and TRBJ2-3; 7 positions agree with TRBD2. CDR1 is LNHNV and CDR2 is YYDKDF in the germline V gene (reference sequence). The CDR3 is 14 amino acids. After removal of 4 bases from V and 5 bases from J, the junction contained 6 bases not matched to a gene.

CDR3 DNA: TGTGCCAGCAGGCGGGGTGCCGGGACGGTTTTCCACGAGCAGTACTTC. Residues: CASRRGAGTVFHEQYF. The V gene is TRBV5-6, the J gene TRBJ2-7, with a tentative D call TRBD2 (6 bases). Between the trimmed V and J ends, which lost 5 bases and 5 bases, there was a span of 23 bases. Germline CDR1 and CDR2: SGHDT and YYEEEE. The CDR3 is 16 residues long.

This chain connects TRBV10-3 to TRBJ2-5; TRBD2 matches at 10 bases. V shed 3 bases, J shed 2 bases, and the junction held 15 bases outside the gene matches. Germline CDR1 ENHRY, CDR2 SYGVKD. The CDR3 contains 19 residues. DNA for the CDR3: TGTGCCATCAGTGACCGGATGGGGACCAGCGGGGGGGAGCAAGAGACCCAGTACTTC. Protein product: CAISDRMGTSGGEQETQYF.

This clone has a handful of counts. V usage is TRBV2 and J usage is TRBJ2-7; perhaps TRBD1 as D (5 bases). Per the germline V gene, CDR1 is SNHLY and CDR2 is FYNNEI. V lost 4 bases, J lost 3 bases, and 16 bases lay in between. The CDR3 has 15 amino acids. The CDR3: CASSARQIGSYEQYF. The CDR3 bases are TGTGCCAGCAGTGCCAGACAGATTGGAAGCTACGAGCAGTACTTC.

The chain recombines TRBV7-9 with TRBJ2-2; weak D call: TRBD1 (6 bases). The CDR3 loop spans 13 amino acids. CDR1 is SEHNR, CDR2 FQNEAQ, per germline (reference sequence). Trimming shortened V by 3 bases and J by 5 bases, and 7 bases separated the two germline ends. Written as DNA, the CDR3 is TGTGCCAGCAGCTTGCAGGGGACCGGGGAGCTGTTTTTT. It codes for CASSLQGTGELFF.

V gene TRBV4-1 combines with J gene TRBJ2-3, with TRBD2 matching 7 bases. The CDR3 is 14 residues long. The V gene end was trimmed by 1 base and the J gene end by 6 bases; junction bases not matched to a gene: 4. CDR1 and CDR2 (germline): MGHRA, YSYEKL. In DNA, the CDR3 is TGCGCCAGCAGCCAAGTGTCTAGCGGTGATACGCAGTATTTT. It encodes CASSQVSSGDTQYF.

This clone was detected once. The V gene is TRBV5-6, the J gene TRBJ2-6, with D maybe TRBD1 (6 bases). Per the germline V gene, CDR1 is SGHDT and CDR2 is YYEEEE. The CDR3 length is 18 residues. Trimming took off 2 bases at V and 0 bases at J, with 15 bases between the two ends. CDR3 amino acids: CASSLVEQGHSGANVLTF. CDR3 bases: TGTGCCAGCAGCTTAGTGGAACAGGGTCACTCTGGGGCCAACGTCCTGACTTTC.

Only one count was recorded for this clone. The chain joins TRBV6-6 to TRBJ1-1; D unclear. V was trimmed by 2 bases and J by 7 bases, leaving 8 bases between them. Germline-derived CDR1 and CDR2 are MNHNY and SVGAGI (reference sequence). CDR3 length equals 12 residues. The CDR3 spells CASSYEANEAFF. For the CDR3, the DNA is TGTGCCAGCAGTTACGAGGCTAATGAAGCTTTCTTT.

This chain links TRBV3-1 (or the pseudogene TRBV3-2) with TRBJ2-2; D gene ambiguous. CDR1 is LGHDT, CDR2 YNNKEL, per germline (reference sequence). With 3 bases removed from V and 2 bases from J, the gap between germline ends came to 7 bases. There are 14 residues in the CDR3. CDR3 nucleotide sequence: TGTGCCAGCAGCCACACACATAACACCGGGGAGCTGTTTTTT. This translates into CASSHTHNTGELFF.

The chain recombines TRBV7-3 with TRBJ2-3, with no clear D. Trimming took off 3 bases at V and 5 bases at J, with 9 bases between the two ends. CDR1 and CDR2 (germline): SGHTA, FQGTGA. This CDR3 spans 13 amino acids. CDR3 in amino acids: CASSFGRQDTQYF. CDR3 in DNA: TGTGCCAGCAGCTTCGGTCGCCAAGATACGCAGTATTTT.

The chain uses TRBV28 and TRBJ2-7, with D unresolved. Trimming pared 3 bases from V and 4 bases from J, leaving 10 bases between. The CDR3 contains 13 residues. Germline V gene sequence: CDR1 MDHEN, CDR2 SYDVKM. The CDR3 DNA is TGTGCCAGCAGTTTCAGGCAGAAATACGAGCAGTACTTC. Protein sequence: CASSFRQKYEQYF.

This clone was counted between two and nine times. The V call is TRBV28, the J call TRBJ2-7; 13 positions match TRBD2. Germline values: CDR1 MDHEN, CDR2 SYDVKM. J lost 2 bases, V lost 0 bases, and 1 base had no gene match. There are 16 residues in the CDR3. The CDR3 DNA reads TGTGCCAGCAGTTTATGGGGGACTAGCGGGACCTACGAGCAGTACTTC. It translates to CASSLWGTSGTYEQYF.

The chain uses TRBV11-2 and TRBJ1-2; D unresolved. The CDR3 is made up of 15 amino acids. Deletions cut 2 bases from V and 4 bases from J, with 14 bases between. Looked up from germline, CDR1 is SGHAT and CDR2 is FQNNGV. CDR3 DNA sequence: TGTGCCAGCAGCTTAAATGGGTTGGAGAGCTATGGCTACACCTTC. It is translated as CASSLNGLESYGYTF. The whole variable domain, filled in from reference TRBV11-2 and TRBJ1-2, reads EAGVAQSPRYKIIEKRQSVAFWCNPISGHATLYWYQQILGQGPKLLIQFQNNGVVDDSQLPKDRFSAERLKGVDSTLKIQPAKLEDSAVYLCASSLNGLESYGYTFGSGTRLTVV.

This chain connects TRBV28 to TRBJ1-6; D uncertain. CDR3 size: 12 residues. Germline CDR1 MDHEN, CDR2 SYDVKM. The V gene lost 8 bases and the J gene lost 7 bases, with 9 bases spanning the gap. The CDR3 DNA reads as TGTGCCAGCGGGAGGTACAATTCACCCCTCCACTTT. Amino acid sequence: CASGRYNSPLHF.

Of note for this clone: The identical CDR3 is also encoded by other nucleotide sequences in the sample. The chain uses TRBV5-1 and TRBJ1-4; TRBD1 might be the D (5 bases). The CDR3 is 15 amino acids. Trimming stripped 0 bases from V and 6 bases from J, with 12 bases between. Germline values: CDR1 SGHRS, CDR2 YFSETQ. CDR3 in DNA: TGCGCCAGCAGCTTGGCCGGGACTGGCGATGAAAAACTGTTTTTT. Protein sequence: CASSLAGTGDEKLFF. Complete variable domain (other parts from reference TRBV5-1 and TRBJ1-4): KAGVTQTPRYLIKTRGQQVTLSCSPISGHRSVSWYQQTPGQGLQFLFEYFSETQRNKGNFPGRFSGRQFSNSRSEMNVSTLELGDSALYLCASSLAGTGDEKLFFGSGTQLSVL.

This sequence joins TRBV9 and TRBJ2-1; 8 nucleotides align to TRBD2. CDR3 length: 15 residues. V was pared by 0 bases and J by 9 bases, with 8 bases of the junction left unmatched. Germline V gene lookup returns CDR1 SGDLS and CDR2 YYNGEE. The CDR3 DNA sequence: TGTGCCAGCAGCGTAGGGTCCCTAGCGGGCGGTGAGCAGTTCTTC. Its protein product is CASSVGSLAGGEQFF.

The rearrangement joins TRBV11-1 to TRBJ2-7, with D perhaps TRBD2 (6 bases). Germline loops: CDR1 SGHAT, CDR2 FQDESV (reference sequence). The CDR3 covers 14 residues. V was shortened by 6 bases and J by 0 bases, with 12 bases between the two germline ends. CDR3: CASSSSGDSYEQYF. The DNA of the CDR3 is TGTGCCAGCAGTTCATCGGGGGACTCCTACGAGCAGTACTTC.

This chain uses TRBV5-1 with TRBJ2-1; 10 bases agree with TRBD2. Losses at the gene ends were 6 bases for V and 10 bases for J; bases not matched to a gene: 7. CDR1 and CDR2 from the germline V gene are SGHRS and YFSETQ. CDR3 size: 13 residues. CDR3 in DNA: TGCGCCAGCATGGCTAGCGGGAGCGGGGAGCAGTTCTTC. Its translation is CASMASGSGEQFF. The full variable domain, its missing parts supplied by reference TRBV5-1 and TRBJ2-1, is KAGVTQTPRYLIKTRGQQVTLSCSPISGHRSVSWYQQTPGQGLQFLFEYFSETQRNKGNFPGRFSGRQFSNSRSEMNVSTLELGDSALYLCASMASGSGEQFFGPGTRLTVL.

The chain combines TRBV2 with TRBJ1-4; 7 bases align to TRBD1. V lost 6 bases, J lost 8 bases, and 3 bases stayed unmatched. The CDR3 totals 12 residues. Germline V CDR1 and CDR2: SNHLY, FYNNEI. The CDR3 region is CASRLTGEKLFF. The CDR3 region has the DNA TGTGCCAGCAGACTGACAGGGGAAAAACTGTTTTTT.

The table lists this clone with a count of one. This rearrangement joins TRBV6-5 to TRBJ1-3, with D uncertain. This CDR3 has 14 amino acids. The V gene lost 6 bases and the J gene lost 4 bases, with 13 bases spanning the gap. Germline lookup yields CDR1 MNHEY and CDR2 SVGAGI. CDR3 coding DNA: TGTGCCAGCAGGGCCCCGGGGTGGGGAAACACCATATATTTT. Translated, it gives CASRAPGWGNTIYF.